The clone carrying this T cell receptor (beta chain) appeared a few times. Its antigen is not identified. The study ran its PCR with 60 Vbeta and 13 Jbeta primers. Some clones are missing from TCRdb's copy, which holds only in-frame ones; the method was immunoSEQ multiplex PCR. Among some 120,000 clones, about three quarters were seen once, and the ten largest hold about 1.9%. This record comes from a study of cytomegalovirus exposure and HLA in healthy donors. The wider study: Of roughly 400 genotyped donors, 81% clustered with self-reported Caucasian donors. Study-wide findings and caveats: Available immune exposure information covered CMV serostatus only. A later analysis showed TCR association rates differing by HLA locus, peaking at DRB1 and lowest at HLA-C.

The ends lost 3 bases at V and 2 bases at J; junction bases unmatched: 3. CDR3 length: 15 amino acids. CDR1 and CDR2 from the germline V gene are SEHNR and FQNEAQ (reference sequence). This TCR was recovered from a man aged 50 or older in good health and CMV-seronegative. The sample taken for sequencing was PBMCs. The rearrangement uses TRBV7-9 and TRBJ2-5, with 10 bases aligning to TRBD1. The CDR3 region has the DNA TGTGCCAGCAGCTTGACAGGGGGCGATCAAGAGACCCAGTACTTC. Residues: CASSLTGGDQETQYF.